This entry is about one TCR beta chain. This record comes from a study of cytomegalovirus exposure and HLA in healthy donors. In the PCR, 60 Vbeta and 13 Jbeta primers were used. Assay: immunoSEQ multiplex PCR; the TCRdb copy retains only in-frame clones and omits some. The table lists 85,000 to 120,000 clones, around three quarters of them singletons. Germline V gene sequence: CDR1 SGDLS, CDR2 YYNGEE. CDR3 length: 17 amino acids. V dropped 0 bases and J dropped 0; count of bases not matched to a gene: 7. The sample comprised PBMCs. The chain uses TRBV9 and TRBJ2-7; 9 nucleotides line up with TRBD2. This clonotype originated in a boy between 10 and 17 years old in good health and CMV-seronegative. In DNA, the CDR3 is TGTGCCAGCAGCGTAGGGAGCGGGGGGACCCGCTCCTACGAGCAGTACTTC. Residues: CASSVGSGGTRSYEQYF.